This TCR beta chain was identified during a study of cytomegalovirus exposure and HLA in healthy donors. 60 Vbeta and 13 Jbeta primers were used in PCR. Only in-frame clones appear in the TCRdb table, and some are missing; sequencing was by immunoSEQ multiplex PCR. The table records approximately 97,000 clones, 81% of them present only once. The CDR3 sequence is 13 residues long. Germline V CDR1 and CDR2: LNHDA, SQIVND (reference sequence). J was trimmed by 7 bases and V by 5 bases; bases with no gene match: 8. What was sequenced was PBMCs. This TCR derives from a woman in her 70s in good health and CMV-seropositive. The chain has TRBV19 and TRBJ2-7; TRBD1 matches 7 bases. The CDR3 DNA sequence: TGTGCCAGTAGTGGACAGGCCCCTGAGGAGCAGTACTTC. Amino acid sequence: CASSGQAPEEQYF.